The text below deals with one T cell receptor beta chain. TCRdb's copy holds only in-frame clones and misses some; the assay was immunoSEQ multiplex PCR. The table has around 100,000 clones, less than 90% seen once; the top ten hold approximately 7%. This specimen comes from a study of blood T cell repertoires in COVID-19. Study-wide background: In each case, the material was cDNA or gDNA derived from T cells, B-cell-depleted T cells, or PBMCs.

The V segment lost 3 bases and the J segment 6 bases; nucleotides outside the gene matches: 4. In germline, CDR1 is LNHNV, CDR2 YYDKDF (reference sequence). The CDR3 sequence is 15 residues long. The chain joins TRBV15 to TRBJ1-6, with TRBD1 identical over 8 bases. The receptor comes from a man younger than 40 in a cohort sampled during active COVID-19. The sample consisted of peripheral blood. The CDR3 spells CATSRDREPNSPLHF. Here the CDR3 DNA reads TGTGCCACCAGCAGGGACAGGGAACCTAATTCACCCCTCCACTTT.